One sample yielded the 22 T cell receptor beta chains listed below, sequenced in a study of T cell responses to AZD1222 COVID-19 vaccine. Assay used: immunoSEQ multiplex PCR; TCRdb lists only in-frame clones, some missing. The top ten clones hold around 5% of a sample with approximately 150,000 clones, roughly 93% of them seen once. The starting material was peripheral blood, obtained on day 0 of AZD1222 vaccination. These TCRs come from an adult in good health.

The chain uses TRBV28 and TRBJ2-2, with TRBD2 matching over 10 bases. The CDR3 is 20 residues long. CDR1 is MDHEN and CDR2 is SYDVKM in the germline V gene. The V and J ends lost 2 bases and 7 bases, in that order; junction bases with no gene match: 19. The CDR3: CASSLVHPYLAGVSGGELFF. As DNA, the CDR3 is TGTGCCAGCAGTTTAGTGCACCCCTATCTAGCGGGAGTGTCTGGCGGGGAGCTGTTTTTT.

J is TRBJ1-5 and V is TRBV6-2 or TRBV6-3; D possibly corresponds to TRBD1 (5 bases). The length of the CDR3 is 15 residues. Germline CDR1 is MNHEY and CDR2 is SVGEGT. Trimming removed 6 bases at V and 5 bases at J, with 17 bases between. The DNA for the CDR3 is TGTGCCAGCAGCCGGGGGGGAGTGTTTGATCAGCCCCAGCATTTT. Translating gives CASSRGGVFDQPQHF.

The chain combines TRBV9 with TRBJ1-4; 8 bases fit TRBD1. The V segment lost 3 bases and the J segment 7 bases; nucleotides outside the gene matches: 5. CDR3 size: 14 residues. Germline values: CDR1 SGDLS, CDR2 YYNGEE. CDR3 sequence reads: CASSETGGIEKLFF. In DNA, the CDR3 is TGTGCCAGCAGCGAAACAGGGGGTATTGAAAAACTGTTTTTT.

This clone was observed once. The chain uses TRBV7-9 and TRBJ2-1; TRBD2 agrees at 7 bases. V lost 8 bases to trimming and J lost 5 bases; unmatched junction nucleotides: 9. The CDR3 is made up of 14 amino acids. Per germline, CDR1 SEHNR and CDR2 FQNEAQ (reference sequence). In DNA, the CDR3 is TGTGCCAGCTCCTTTCTAGCGGATGACAATGAGCAGTTCTTC. As protein: CASSFLADDNEQFF.

This clone was picked up one time. V is TRBV28 and J is TRBJ2-1; possibly TRBD2 for D (6 bases). The CDR3 loop spans 15 amino acids. Trimming took off 5 bases at V and 8 bases at J, with 19 bases between the two ends. Germline loops: CDR1 MDHEN, CDR2 SYDVKM. The CDR3 sequence: CASSGGAFRTDEQFF. The CDR3 nucleotides are TGTGCCAGCAGTGGAGGGGCATTCCGGACCGATGAGCAGTTCTTC.

J is TRBJ1-6 and V is TRBV5-6; D possibly corresponds to TRBD1 (5 bases). The V gene lost 2 bases and the J gene lost 14 bases, with 17 bases spanning the gap. The germline V gene has CDR1 SGHDT and CDR2 YYEEEE. The CDR3 is made up of 14 amino acids. For the CDR3, the DNA is TGTGCCAGCAGCTTAAGCGGTAGAGGGGACTCCCTCCACTTT. It codes for CASSLSGRGDSLHF.

V usage is TRBV6-6 and J usage is TRBJ2-3; 8 bases fit TRBD2. The CDR3 spans 16 residues. Trimming at V came to 0 bases and at J to 2 bases, leaving 4 bases not matched to a gene. CDR1 and CDR2 from the germline V gene are MNHNY and SVGAGI (reference sequence). Written as DNA, the CDR3 is TGTGCCAGCAGTTACTCGGCGGGGGGACTCACAGATACGCAGTATTTT. Amino acid sequence: CASSYSAGGLTDTQYF.

V gene TRBV7-3 combines with J gene TRBJ1-1; D may be TRBD1 (5 bases). The germline gives CDR1 SGHTA, CDR2 FQGTGA. V dropped 5 bases and J dropped 11 bases, with 21 bases sitting between them. The CDR3 consists of 14 residues. The CDR3 bases are TGTGCCAGCAGCATAGCAGGGACGCTAAATGGGGCTTTCTTT. Its protein is CASSIAGTLNGAFF. Drawing the rest from reference TRBV7-3 and TRBJ1-1, the complete variable domain is GAGVSQTPSNKVTEKGKYVELRCDPISGHTALYWYRQSLGQGPEFLIYFQGTGAADDSGLPNDRFFAVRPEGSVSTLKIQRTERGDSAVYLCASSIAGTLNGAFFGQGTRLTVV.

Only a few counts were recorded for this clone. DNA for the CDR3: TGTGCCAGTAGTATTTCTGACAGCAATCAGCCCCAGCATTTT. Translating gives CASSISDSNQPQHF. The chain links TRBV19 to TRBJ1-5; D unclear. Germline CDR1 reads LNHDA; CDR2 reads SQIVND (reference sequence). Between the trimmed V and J ends, which lost 3 bases and 1 base, there was a span of 7 bases. CDR3 size: 14 residues.

The J gene is TRBJ2-1, the V gene TRBV5-5, with D perhaps TRBD1 (5 bases). Germline loops: CDR1 SGHKS, CDR2 YYEKEE (reference sequence). V shed 1 base and J shed 6 bases, with 11 bases lying between them. The CDR3 length is 14 residues. The CDR3 DNA follows: TGTGCCAGCAGCTTGTCCTGGGGCGGCAATGAGCAGTTCTTC. Amino acid sequence: CASSLSWGGNEQFF.

The V and J genes are TRBV7-2 and TRBJ1-2, with D perhaps TRBD1 (5 bases). Deletions cut 1 base from V and 2 bases from J, with 8 bases between. Per germline, CDR1 SGHTA and CDR2 FQGNSA. This CDR3 region has 14 residues. The CDR3 region is CASSLVGVNYGYTF. CDR3 bases: TGTGCCAGCAGCTTAGTAGGGGTGAACTATGGCTACACCTTC.

The chain employs TRBV6-5 and TRBJ1-3; 10 positions agree with TRBD1. Trimming at V came to 5 bases and at J to 4 bases, leaving 5 bases not matched to a gene. This CDR3 has 15 amino acids. Per the germline V gene, CDR1 is MNHEY and CDR2 is SVGAGI. The CDR3 sequence is CASSRQGASGNTIYF. The CDR3 coding sequence is TGTGCCAGCAGTAGACAGGGGGCGAGCGGAAACACCATATATTTT.

The chain links TRBV9 to TRBJ2-2; 10 nucleotides match TRBD2. The germline CDR1 and CDR2 sequences are SGDLS and YYNGEE. Losses at the gene ends were 4 bases for V and 3 bases for J; bases not matched to a gene: 3. The CDR3 extends over 15 amino acids. The CDR3 reads CASSTAGGYTGELFF. DNA of the CDR3: TGTGCCAGCAGCACAGCGGGAGGGTACACCGGGGAGCTGTTTTTT.

This chain uses TRBV11-2 with TRBJ1-1; D is undetermined. V was shortened by 3 bases and J by 2 bases, with 16 bases between the two germline ends. Germline CDR1 reads SGHAT; CDR2 reads FQNNGV. The CDR3 sequence is 16 residues long. The DNA of the CDR3 is TGTGCCAGCAGCTTGGCTGTGACCCCAATCAACACTGAAGCTTTCTTT. Its translation: CASSLAVTPINTEAFF.

The V gene is TRBV30, the J gene TRBJ2-7; TRBD1 aligns across 7 bases. Germline CDR1 and CDR2: GTSNPN and SVGIG (reference sequence). The length of the CDR3 is 11 residues. With V trimmed by 2 bases and J by 6 bases, 1 base remained unmatched. The CDR3 DNA reads TGTGCCTGGAGTCCAGGGGGCGAGCAGTACTTC. The encoded protein is CAWSPGGEQYF.

The sample holds a few counts of this clone. The rearrangement links TRBV23-1 to TRBJ2-2; the D call may be TRBD1 or TRBD2 (6 bases each). TRBV23-1 is filed as an ORF, its function uncertain. The CDR3 totals 20 residues. Trimming removed 1 base at V and 0 bases at J, with 21 bases between. This chain's CDR3 is CASSQLDTGRRPANTGELFF. For the CDR3, the DNA is TGCGCCAGCAGTCAATTAGATACAGGGAGGCGTCCCGCGAACACCGGGGAGCTGTTTTTT.

J is TRBJ1-1 and V is TRBV4-2; the D is unclear. Germline loops: CDR1 LGHNA, CDR2 YNFKEQ. Trimming took off 0 bases at V and 8 bases at J, with 13 bases between the two ends. This CDR3 comprises 14 residues. For the CDR3, the DNA is TGTGCCAGCAGCCAAGATATTACTGAAGCCGAAGCTTTCTTT. Translating it yields CASSQDITEAEAFF.

The V and J genes are TRBV27 and TRBJ1-1, with TRBD1 as a possible D gene (5 bases). Germline V gives CDR1 MNHEY, CDR2 SMNVEV (reference sequence). The CDR3 contains 13 residues. Trimming cost V 4 bases and J 4 bases, with 10 bases left between them. The CDR3 region is CASSSPGGTEAFF. CDR3 sequence (DNA): TGTGCCAGCAGTTCCCCGGGGGGCACTGAAGCTTTCTTT.

The chain combines TRBV28 with TRBJ2-3; D gene unclear. The CDR3 loop spans 15 amino acids. V shed 2 bases and J shed 7 bases, with 16 bases lying between them. CDR1 MDHEN and CDR2 SYDVKM come from the germline V gene. This chain's CDR3 is CASSLRAAHTNTQYF. The CDR3 DNA follows: TGTGCCAGCAGTTTAAGGGCGGCCCATACTAATACGCAGTATTTT.

V is TRBV18 and J is TRBJ1-6; weak D call: TRBD1 (5 bases). The V end lost 2 bases, the J end lost 10 bases, and 18 bases lay between the germline ends. CDR3 size: 16 residues. The V gene's germline CDR1 is KGHSH and CDR2 LQKENI. CDR3 in DNA: TGTGCCAGCTCACCAAGTCGAACGGGGGTTTGGTCACCCCTCCACTTT. Translated, it gives CASSPSRTGVWSPLHF.

The J gene is TRBJ1-5, the V gene TRBV30, with D unresolved. There are 13 residues in the CDR3. The V and J ends lost 0 bases and 8 bases respectively, with 11 bases between them. Germline V gene data show CDR1 as GTSNPN and CDR2 as SVGIG (reference sequence). CDR3 DNA: TGTGCCTGGAGTGTGGCAACCCGGGAGCCCCAGCATTTT. Encoded protein: CAWSVATREPQHF.

The J gene is TRBJ2-2, the V gene TRBV9, with D possibly matching TRBD2 (6 bases). With 2 bases removed from V and 0 bases from J, the gap between germline ends came to 14 bases. Germline lookup yields CDR1 SGDLS and CDR2 YYNGEE. The CDR3 length is 17 residues. The CDR3 DNA is TGTGCCAGCAGCGTTGGGCCCCCGGGGGCGAACACCGGGGAGCTGTTTTTT. Its translation: CASSVGPPGANTGELFF.